A selection of T cell receptor beta chains follows, all from one sample in a study of T cells after yellow fever vaccination. From the 5' RACE reads, TCRdb called clonotypes with MiXCR, one entry per CDR3 protein. The repertoire consists of over 300,000 distinct CDR3 sequences, with approximately 4% occurring once and the leading ten covering 20% to 25%. Source: PBMCs, taken 5 days after the yellow fever booster vaccination. The receptors here all came from a man aged 18-30 years who received the YFV17D yellow fever vaccine. CDR3s leave out the opening cysteine and the closing phenylalanine or tryptophan. Expanded clones get a size class; other rows say once, few or many, or leave the size out.

clone_size: few; v_call: TRBV12-3/TRBV12-4; cdr3_length: 13; cdr3_aa: ASSPPLASGDTQY
clone_size: few; v_call: TRBV2; cdr3_length: 11; cdr3_aa: ASSGLGPNEQF
clone_size: .; v_call: TRBV5-1; cdr3_length: 11; cdr3_aa: ASSLDGDPEAF
clone_size: few; v_call: TRBV18; cdr3_length: 13; cdr3_aa: ASSPDRESIGELF
clone_size: many; v_call: TRBV3-1; cdr3_length: 15; cdr3_aa: ASSQPFIAGETDTQY
clone_size: .; v_call: TRBV27; cdr3_length: 15; cdr3_aa: ASTSYLSGTGGYEQY
clone_size: few; v_call: TRBV6-5; cdr3_length: 13; cdr3_aa: ASRVTGEAGNTIY
clone_size: .; v_call: TRBV5-4; cdr3_length: 15; cdr3_aa: ASSTRGALSSYNEQF
clone_size: many; v_call: TRBV20-1; cdr3_length: 14; cdr3_aa: SASHLAGGPLSEQF
clone_size: few; v_call: TRBV5-1; cdr3_length: 12; cdr3_aa: ASSGGTSEHEQF
clone_size: few; v_call: TRBV28; cdr3_length: 11; cdr3_aa: TSRGTWNTEAF
clone_size: few; v_call: TRBV5-1; cdr3_length: 10; cdr3_aa: ASSLNGKEQY
clone_size: many; v_call: TRBV28; cdr3_length: 9; cdr3_aa: ASSSVETQY
clone_size: many; v_call: TRBV27; cdr3_length: 14; cdr3_aa: ASRAGTGGIPSGYT
clone_size: .; v_call: TRBV15; cdr3_length: 12; cdr3_aa: ATSKPGGRNEQF
clone_size: .; v_call: TRBV5-1; cdr3_length: 11; cdr3_aa: ASSSTPTDTRY
clone_size: .; v_call: TRBV6-5; cdr3_length: 14; cdr3_aa: ASSYSYGRSQETQY
clone_size: few; v_call: TRBV9; cdr3_length: 14; cdr3_aa: ASSPVDHTSAYEQY
clone_size: many; v_call: TRBV4-3; cdr3_length: 14; cdr3_aa: ASSQDRGYSGNTIY
clone_size: .; v_call: TRBV6-7; cdr3_length: 11; cdr3_aa: ASSKLAHNEQF
clone_size: many; v_call: TRBV6-2/TRBV6-3; cdr3_length: 11; cdr3_aa: ASGLAAHNEQF
clone_size: few; v_call: TRBV5-1; cdr3_length: 13; cdr3_aa: ASSLGDRQGTEAF
clone_size: many; v_call: TRBV7-3; cdr3_length: 11; cdr3_aa: ASSPGGRNEQF
clone_size: .; v_call: TRBV10-3; cdr3_length: 15; cdr3_aa: AITPIGGDPRDTEAF
clone_size: many; v_call: TRBV5-1; cdr3_length: 14; cdr3_aa: ASSRQTSGGADEQF
clone_size: .; v_call: TRBV15; cdr3_length: 11; cdr3_aa: ATSFTGRETQY
clone_size: .; v_call: TRBV20-1; cdr3_length: 12; cdr3_aa: STPRGLGTDTQY
clone_size: .; v_call: TRBV5-1; cdr3_length: 12; cdr3_aa: ASSRQTENTEAF
clone_size: many; v_call: TRBV7-6; cdr3_length: 13; cdr3_aa: ASSPYSGELEKLF
clone_size: .; v_call: TRBV3-1; cdr3_length: 12; cdr3_aa: ASSQLPLNTEAF
clone_size: few; v_call: TRBV2; cdr3_length: 12; cdr3_aa: ASSSDRALYEQY
clone_size: few; v_call: TRBV25-1; cdr3_length: 12; cdr3_aa: ASRMLQGAYGYT
clone_size: few; v_call: TRBV4-1; cdr3_length: 13; cdr3_aa: ASSQEGSLNEKLF
clone_size: few; v_call: TRBV19; cdr3_length: 14; cdr3_aa: ASQRVGEKHSDTQY
clone_size: many; v_call: TRBV12-3/TRBV12-4; cdr3_length: 12; cdr3_aa: ASSLGSVKNIQY
clone_size: many; v_call: TRBV6-5; cdr3_length: 9; cdr3_aa: ASSSFDTQY
clone_size: .; v_call: TRBV18; cdr3_length: 13; cdr3_aa: ASTSPRTVSYEQY
clone_size: few; v_call: TRBV25-1; cdr3_length: 11; cdr3_aa: ASSESGPEKLF
clone_size: many; v_call: TRBV7-2; cdr3_length: 16; cdr3_aa: ASSPPLWTSVGTDTQY
clone_size: .; v_call: TRBV28; cdr3_length: 14; cdr3_aa: ASSGAGAVEGETQY
clone_size: many; v_call: TRBV3-1; cdr3_length: 13; cdr3_aa: ASSQDFRENTEAF
clone_size: .; v_call: TRBV27; cdr3_length: 10; cdr3_aa: ASRKSQETQY
clone_size: many; v_call: TRBV20-1; cdr3_length: 10; cdr3_aa: SARDLTHEQY
clone_size: few; v_call: TRBV3-1; cdr3_length: 12; cdr3_aa: ASSQEDEGNEQF
clone_size: few; v_call: TRBV20-1; cdr3_length: 10; cdr3_aa: SALRGEETQY
clone_size: few; v_call: TRBV20-1; cdr3_length: 15; cdr3_aa: SARTLPTPRSYNEQF
clone_size: many; v_call: TRBV5-1; cdr3_length: 12; cdr3_aa: ASSWGLIQETQY
clone_size: many; v_call: TRBV6-2/TRBV6-3; cdr3_length: 13; cdr3_aa: ASSPLAGEYNEQF
clone_size: once; v_call: TRBV7-9; cdr3_length: 13; cdr3_aa: ASSLGLSVDYGYT
clone_size: .; v_call: TRBV18; cdr3_length: 11; cdr3_aa: ASSSGLNSPLH
clone_size: many; v_call: TRBV20-1; cdr3_length: 13; cdr3_aa: SASFLAGGLNEQF